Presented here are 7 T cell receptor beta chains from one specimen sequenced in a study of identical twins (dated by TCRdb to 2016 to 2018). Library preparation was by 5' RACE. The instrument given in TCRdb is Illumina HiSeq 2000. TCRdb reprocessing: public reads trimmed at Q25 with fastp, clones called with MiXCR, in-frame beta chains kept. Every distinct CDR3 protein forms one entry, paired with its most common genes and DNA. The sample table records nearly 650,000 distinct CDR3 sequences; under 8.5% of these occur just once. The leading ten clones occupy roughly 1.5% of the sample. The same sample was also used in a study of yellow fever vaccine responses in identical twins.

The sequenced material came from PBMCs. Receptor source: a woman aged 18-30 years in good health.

CDR3 amino acids: CASSQDKGVEETQYF. CDR3 in DNA: TGTGCCAGCAGCCAAGATAAAGGGGTGGAGGAGACCCAGTACTTC. The V and J genes are TRBV4-2 and TRBJ2-5; the D gene is possibly TRBD1 (5 bases). The ends were cut back, 0 bases at V and 5 bases at J, with 13 bases in the middle. From germline, CDR1 is LGHNA and CDR2 YNFKEQ. This CDR3 contains 15 residues.

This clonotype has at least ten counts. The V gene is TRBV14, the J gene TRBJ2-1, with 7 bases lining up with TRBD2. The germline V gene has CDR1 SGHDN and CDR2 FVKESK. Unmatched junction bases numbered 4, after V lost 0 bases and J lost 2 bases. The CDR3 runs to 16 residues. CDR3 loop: CASSQDTLAAYNEQFF. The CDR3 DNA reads TGTGCCAGCAGCCAAGATACTCTAGCGGCCTACAATGAGCAGTTCTTC.

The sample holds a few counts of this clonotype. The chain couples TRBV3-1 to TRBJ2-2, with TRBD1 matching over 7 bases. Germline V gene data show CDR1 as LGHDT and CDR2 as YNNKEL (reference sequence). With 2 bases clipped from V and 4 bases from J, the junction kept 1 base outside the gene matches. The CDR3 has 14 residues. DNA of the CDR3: TGTGCCAGCAGCCAAAAGGGGGCCACCGGGGAGCTGTTTTTT. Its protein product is CASSQKGATGELFF.

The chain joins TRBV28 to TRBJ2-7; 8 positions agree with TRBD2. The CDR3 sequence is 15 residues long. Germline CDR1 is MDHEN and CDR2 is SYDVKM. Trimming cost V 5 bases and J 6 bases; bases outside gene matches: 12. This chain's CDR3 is CASSTAGAAGSEQYF. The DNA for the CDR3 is TGTGCCAGCAGTACAGCGGGAGCCGCGGGCAGCGAGCAGTACTTC.

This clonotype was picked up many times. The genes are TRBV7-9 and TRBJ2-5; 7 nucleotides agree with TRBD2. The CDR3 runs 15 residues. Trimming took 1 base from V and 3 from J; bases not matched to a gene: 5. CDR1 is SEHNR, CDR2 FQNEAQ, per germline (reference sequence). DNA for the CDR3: TGTGCCAGCAGCTTAGGCGGGAGTGAGGAAGAGACCCAGTACTTC. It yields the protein CASSLGGSEEETQYF.

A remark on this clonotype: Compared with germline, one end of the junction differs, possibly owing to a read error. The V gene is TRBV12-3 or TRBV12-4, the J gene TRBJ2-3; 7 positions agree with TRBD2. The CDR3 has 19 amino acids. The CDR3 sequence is CTSSLAGALERARTDTQYF. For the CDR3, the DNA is TGTACCAGCAGTTTAGCGGGTGCTCTAGAGCGGGCTCGCACAGATACGCAGTATTTT.

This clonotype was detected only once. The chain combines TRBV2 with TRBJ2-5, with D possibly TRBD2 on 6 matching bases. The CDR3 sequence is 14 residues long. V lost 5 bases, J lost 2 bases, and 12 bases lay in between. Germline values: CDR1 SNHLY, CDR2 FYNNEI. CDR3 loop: CASSKGLPQETQYF. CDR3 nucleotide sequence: TGTGCCAGCAGTAAAGGACTACCACAAGAGACCCAGTACTTC.